What follows is one T cell receptor (beta chain) and its context. Assay: immunoSEQ multiplex PCR; the TCRdb copy retains only in-frame clones and omits some. The sample yields 110,000 to 150,000 clones, 80% to 90% seen once. This entry belongs to a study of blood T cell repertoires in COVID-19. This CDR3 spans 15 amino acids. The V gene's germline CDR1 is SGHRS and CDR2 YFSETQ. Between the trimmed V and J ends, which lost 4 bases and 0 bases, there was a span of 13 bases. This receptor was taken from a man aged 45-65 years who had recovered from COVID-19. Sequences were obtained from PBMCs or T cells enriched from blood (not recorded which). This chain connects TRBV5-1 to TRBJ1-2; D possibly corresponds to TRBD1 (6 bases). CDR3 region: CASSHSGVANYGYTF. The CDR3 DNA sequence: TGCGCCAGCAGCCATTCAGGGGTAGCTAACTATGGCTACACCTTC.